This entry concerns a single T cell receptor (beta chain). Its antigen is unknown. These data originate in a study of high-grade serous ovarian cancer treatment subgroups. Looked up from germline, CDR1 is SGHKS and CDR2 is YYEKEE (reference sequence). The V and J ends lost 0 bases and 0 bases respectively, with 7 bases between them. This CDR3 comprises 14 residues. Study results and limitations: Same-patient tumor repertoires overlapped at about 0.095 to 0.85; different patients barely overlapped. Clonal relatedness tracked neoantigen level, and by trend copy number and mutation load. CDR1 and CDR2 were left unanalyzed; analyses focused on CDR3. Without spatial data, bulk sequencing limits insight into HGSC tumor diversity.

Tumor tissue was taken before any definitive surgery or chemotherapy was given. Using immunoSEQ multiplex PCR, the repertoire was profiled, and TCRdb retains in-frame clones only, with some absent. Counted here are some 4,400 clones, approximately 70% occurring once; the ten biggest clones make up approximately 12%. Sequenced sample: tumor tissue. The chain joins TRBV5-5 to TRBJ2-7; D unclear. The receptor's source is a human donor with high-grade serous ovarian cancer. DNA of the CDR3: TGTGCCAGCAGCTTGGTCATCTACTCCTACGAGCAGTACTTC. This sequence encodes CASSLVIYSYEQYF.